Presented here are 14 T cell receptor beta chains from one specimen sequenced in a study of blood T cell repertoires in COVID-19. The data were produced by immunoSEQ multiplex PCR, yet TCRdb's version contains in-frame clones alone and is incomplete. The table has hundreds of thousands of clones, approximately 80% seen once; the top ten hold roughly a tenth. What was sequenced was peripheral blood. These receptors originate from a woman over 75 with acute or convalescent COVID-19.

The chain carries TRBV2 and TRBJ2-7, with 7 bases matching TRBD1. Per the germline V gene, CDR1 is SNHLY and CDR2 is FYNNEI. V was pared by 3 bases and J by 0 bases, with 5 bases of the junction left unmatched. This CDR3 region has 15 residues. The chain's CDR3 is CASSDRTGSSYEQYF. The CDR3 bases are TGTGCCAGCAGTGACCGGACAGGAAGCTCCTACGAGCAGTACTTC.

V gene TRBV10-3 combines with J gene TRBJ2-2; 8 bases are a match to TRBD1. The length of the CDR3 is 16 residues. The V segment lost 6 bases and the J segment 5 bases; nucleotides outside the gene matches: 11. Germline V gene data show CDR1 as ENHRY and CDR2 as SYGVKD. The DNA for the CDR3 is TGTGCCATCAGGGGACCTACAGGGGGAGGAACCGGGGAGCTGTTTTTT. As protein: CAIRGPTGGGTGELFF.

This sequence joins TRBV2 and TRBJ2-7; D gene ambiguous. Between the trimmed V and J ends, which lost 7 bases and 4 bases, there was a span of 11 bases. This CDR3 has 12 amino acids. The germline V gene encodes CDR1 SNHLY and CDR2 FYNNEI. The CDR3 spells CASKFRRYEQYF. Here the CDR3 DNA reads TGTGCCAGCAAATTCCGGAGATACGAGCAGTACTTC.

CDR3: CASSSAGNTEAFF. The CDR3 nucleotides are TGTGCCAGCTCATCAGCGGGCAACACTGAAGCTTTCTTT. V gene TRBV18 combines with J gene TRBJ1-1; no reliable D call. Per the germline V gene, CDR1 is KGHSH and CDR2 is LQKENI. This CDR3 is built from 13 residues. V dropped 5 bases and J dropped 2 bases, with 9 bases sitting between them. Based on the CDR3 plus reference TRBV18 and TRBJ1-1, the full variable domain is NAGVMQNPRHLVRRRGQEARLRCSPMKGHSHVYWYRQLPEEGLKFMVYLQKENIIDESGMPKERFSAEFPKEGPSILRIQQVVRGDSAAYFCASSSAGNTEAFFGQGTRLTVV.

This clone was counted only a few times. J is TRBJ2-2 and V is TRBV12-3 or TRBV12-4, with D possibly TRBD1 on 5 matching bases. V was pared by 6 bases and J by 4 bases, with 9 bases between. This CDR3 spans 13 amino acids. CDR3 sequence reads: CASRGRATGELFF. As DNA, the CDR3 is TGTGCCAGCAGGGGCAGGGCCACCGGGGAGCTGTTTTTT.

This clone was counted between two and nine times. The V call is TRBV3-1 (or the pseudogene TRBV3-2), the J call TRBJ1-3; D is uncertain. V lost 3 bases and J 3 bases, leaving 9 bases between the germline ends. CDR3 length equals 14 residues. CDR1 is LGHDT, CDR2 YNNKEL, per germline (reference sequence). CDR3 nucleotide sequence: TGTGCCAGCAGCCATAGAGGGTATGGAAACACCATATATTTT. Its protein is CASSHRGYGNTIYF.

The J gene is TRBJ1-3, the V gene TRBV4-1; TRBD1 aligns across 8 bases. The V gene's germline CDR1 is MGHRA and CDR2 YSYEKL. This CDR3 contains 15 residues. The V gene end was trimmed by 3 bases and the J gene end by 4 bases; junction bases not matched to a gene: 5. Here the CDR3 DNA reads TGCGCCAGCAGCCAGGGACAGGTATTCGGAAACACCATATATTTT. Translation gives CASSQGQVFGNTIYF.

The chain joins TRBV4-1 to TRBJ2-2; 14 bases map to TRBD2. Germline V gene sequence: CDR1 MGHRA, CDR2 YSYEKL. The CDR3 extends over 19 amino acids. The V segment lost 1 base and the J segment 6 bases; nucleotides outside the gene matches: 10. DNA for the CDR3: TGCGCCAGCAGCCAAGGACTAGCGGGGGGGCCCGGCTCTTCCGGGGAGCTGTTTTTT. Translation gives CASSQGLAGGPGSSGELFF.

The chain couples TRBV29-1 to TRBJ2-1; a weak D match, TRBD1 (5 bases). The CDR3 has 16 amino acids. The V gene lost 4 bases and the J gene lost 3 bases, with 19 bases spanning the gap. Per the germline V gene, CDR1 is SQVTM and CDR2 is ANQGSEA. CDR3 bases: TGCAGCGTTGGTACTCCACGGCAGGGCATCTACAATGAGCAGTTCTTC. It translates to CSVGTPRQGIYNEQFF.

V and J are TRBV7-2 and TRBJ2-4; tentative D call: TRBD1 (6 bases). The ends were cut back, 2 bases at V and 2 bases at J, with 7 bases in the middle. The length of the CDR3 is 14 residues. CDR1 is SGHTA and CDR2 is FQGNSA in the germline V gene. CDR3: CASSLTGSKNIQYF. For the CDR3, the DNA is TGTGCCAGCAGCTTAACAGGGTCCAAAAACATTCAGTACTTC.

The chain joins TRBV4-1 to TRBJ2-1; 9 bases are a match to TRBD2. The CDR3 runs to 15 residues. CDR1 is MGHRA and CDR2 is YSYEKL in the germline V gene. Trimming took 2 bases from V and 7 from J; bases not matched to a gene: 6. The DNA for the CDR3 is TGCGCCAGCAGCCAACGCGGGGGGGCGATGAATGAGCAGTTCTTC. It encodes CASSQRGGAMNEQFF.

The chain combines TRBV7-9 with TRBJ2-7; D might be TRBD1 (6 bases). The CDR3 sequence is 14 residues long. V gave up 2 bases and J gave up 5 bases, with 13 bases separating them. Germline loops: CDR1 SEHNR, CDR2 FQNEAQ (reference sequence). Here the CDR3 DNA reads TGTGCCAGCAGCTTAAAAGGGGCAGGGGACGAGCAGTACTTC. Translating it yields CASSLKGAGDEQYF.

CDR3 amino acids: CASRLGTENTEAFF. The DNA of the CDR3 is TGTGCCAGCAGACTCGGGACAGAAAACACTGAAGCTTTCTTT. The gene calls are TRBV7-9 and TRBJ1-1; 7 bases agree with TRBD1. The CDR3 has 14 amino acids. The trim removed 6 bases at V and 2 bases at J, leaving 6 bases unmatched. CDR1 and CDR2 from the germline V gene are SEHNR and FQNEAQ (reference sequence).

This clone has just one count. DNA of the CDR3: TGTGCCAGCAGTGCTAGCGGAGACACAGATACGCAGTATTTT. Translated: CASSASGDTDTQYF. This rearrangement joins TRBV25-1 to TRBJ2-3, with 7 bases aligning to TRBD2. Trimming took 4 bases from V and 2 from J; bases not matched to a gene: 3. The CDR3 length is 14 residues. CDR1 and CDR2 from the germline V gene are MGHDK and SYGVNS.